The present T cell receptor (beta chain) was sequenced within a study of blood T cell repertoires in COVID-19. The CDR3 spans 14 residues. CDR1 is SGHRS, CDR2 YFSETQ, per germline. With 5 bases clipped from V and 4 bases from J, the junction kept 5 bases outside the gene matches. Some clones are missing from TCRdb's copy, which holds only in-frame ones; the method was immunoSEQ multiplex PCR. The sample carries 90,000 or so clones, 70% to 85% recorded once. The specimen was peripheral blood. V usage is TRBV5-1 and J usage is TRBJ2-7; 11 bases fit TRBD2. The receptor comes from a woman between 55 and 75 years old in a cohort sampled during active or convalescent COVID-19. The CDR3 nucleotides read TGCGCCAGCAGGGTGACTAGCGGGGTATACGAGCAGTACTTC. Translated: CASRVTSGVYEQYF.